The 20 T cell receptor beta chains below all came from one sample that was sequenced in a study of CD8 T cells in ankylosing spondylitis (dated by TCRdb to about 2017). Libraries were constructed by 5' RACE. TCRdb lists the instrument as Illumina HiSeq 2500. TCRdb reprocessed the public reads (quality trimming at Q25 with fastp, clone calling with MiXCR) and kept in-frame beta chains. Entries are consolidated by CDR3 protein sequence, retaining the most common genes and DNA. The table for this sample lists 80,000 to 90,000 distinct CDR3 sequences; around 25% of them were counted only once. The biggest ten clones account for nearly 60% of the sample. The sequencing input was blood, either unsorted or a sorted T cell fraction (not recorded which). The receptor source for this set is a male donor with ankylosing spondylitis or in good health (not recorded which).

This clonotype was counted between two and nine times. The DNA of the CDR3 is TGCAGCGTCTCGCCCCTAGTCTCTGGAAACACCATATATTTT. It specifies CSVSPLVSGNTIYF. This rearrangement joins TRBV29-1 to TRBJ1-3; D not resolved. The CDR3 is 14 amino acids. Germline V gives CDR1 SQVTM, CDR2 ANQGSEA. V dropped 6 bases and J dropped 0 bases, with 12 bases sitting between them.

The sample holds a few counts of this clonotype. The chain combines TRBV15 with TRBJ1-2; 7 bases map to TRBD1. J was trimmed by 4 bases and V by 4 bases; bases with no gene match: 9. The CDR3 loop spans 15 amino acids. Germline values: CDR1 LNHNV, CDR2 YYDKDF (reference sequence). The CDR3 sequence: CATSITGTVSYGYTF. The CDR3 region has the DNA TGTGCCACCAGCATAACCGGGACAGTAAGCTATGGCTACACCTTC.

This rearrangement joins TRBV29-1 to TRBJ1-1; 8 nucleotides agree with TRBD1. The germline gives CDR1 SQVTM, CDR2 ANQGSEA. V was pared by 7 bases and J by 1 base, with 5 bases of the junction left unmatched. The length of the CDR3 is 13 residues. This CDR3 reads CSADRGSNTEAFF. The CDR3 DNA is TGCAGCGCTGACAGGGGATCGAACACTGAAGCTTTCTTT.

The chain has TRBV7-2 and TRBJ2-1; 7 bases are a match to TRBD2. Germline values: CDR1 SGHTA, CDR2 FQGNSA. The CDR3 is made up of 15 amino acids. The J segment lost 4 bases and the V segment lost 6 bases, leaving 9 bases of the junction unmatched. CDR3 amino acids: CASRPSGILYNEQFF. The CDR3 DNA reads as TGTGCCAGCAGACCCAGCGGGATATTGTACAATGAGCAGTTCTTC.

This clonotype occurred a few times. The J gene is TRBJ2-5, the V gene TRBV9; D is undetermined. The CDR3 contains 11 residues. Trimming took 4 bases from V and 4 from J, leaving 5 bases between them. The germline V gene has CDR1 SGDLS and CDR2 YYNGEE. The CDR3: CASSKGETQYF. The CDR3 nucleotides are TGTGCCAGCAGCAAGGGAGAGACCCAGTACTTC. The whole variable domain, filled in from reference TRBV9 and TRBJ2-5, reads DSGVTQTPKHLITATGQRVTLRCSPRSGDLSVYWYQQSLDQGLQFLIQYYNGEERAKGNILERFSAQQFPDLHSELNLSSLELGDSALYFCASSKGETQYFGPGTRLLVL.

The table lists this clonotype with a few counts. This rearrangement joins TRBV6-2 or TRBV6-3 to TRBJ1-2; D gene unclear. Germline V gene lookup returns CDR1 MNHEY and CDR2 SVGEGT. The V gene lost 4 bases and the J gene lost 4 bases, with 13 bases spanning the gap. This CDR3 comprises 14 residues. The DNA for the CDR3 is TGTGCCAGCAGTTCGAAAGGGCTCTTCTATGGCTACACCTTC. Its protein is CASSSKGLFYGYTF.

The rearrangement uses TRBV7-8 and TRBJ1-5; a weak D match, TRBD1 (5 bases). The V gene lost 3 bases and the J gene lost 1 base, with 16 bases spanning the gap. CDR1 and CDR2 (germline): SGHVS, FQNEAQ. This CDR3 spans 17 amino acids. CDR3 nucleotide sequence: TGTGCCAGCAGCTTTGCAGGGACCGGTGGCAGCAATCAGCCCCAGCATTTT. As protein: CASSFAGTGGSNQPQHF.

The CDR3 nucleotides read TGTGCCAGCAGTCCTGCCGACAGGAACACTGAAGCTTTCTTT. Residues: CASSPADRNTEAFF. V usage is TRBV28 and J usage is TRBJ1-1, with D perhaps matching TRBD1 (5 bases). The CDR3 totals 14 residues. The V end lost 5 bases, the J end lost 1 base, and 11 bases lay between the germline ends. Germline CDR1 reads MDHEN; CDR2 reads SYDVKM.

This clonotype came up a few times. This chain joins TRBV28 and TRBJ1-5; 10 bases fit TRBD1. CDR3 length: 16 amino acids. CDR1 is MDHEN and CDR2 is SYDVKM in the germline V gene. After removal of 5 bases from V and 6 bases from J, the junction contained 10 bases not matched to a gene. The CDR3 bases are TGTGCCAGCAGTCCCGACCGGGACAGGGGCCGTCAGCCCCAGCATTTT. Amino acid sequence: CASSPDRDRGRQPQHF.

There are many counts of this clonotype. In DNA, the CDR3 is TGTGCCAGCAGCCGTGGGAGGGGCGATACGCAGTATTTT. Protein sequence: CASSRGRGDTQYF. V and J are TRBV11-2 and TRBJ2-3; TRBD2 matches 7 bases. There are 13 residues in the CDR3. Germline values: CDR1 SGHAT, CDR2 FQNNGV. V trimming: 5 bases; J trimming: 6 bases; junction bases outside the gene matches: 5.

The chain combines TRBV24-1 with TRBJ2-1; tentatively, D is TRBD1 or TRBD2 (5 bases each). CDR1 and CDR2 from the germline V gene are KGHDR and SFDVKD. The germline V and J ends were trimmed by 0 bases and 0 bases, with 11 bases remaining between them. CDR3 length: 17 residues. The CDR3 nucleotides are TGTGCCACCAGTGATTTGCTCCCAGGGAGCTCCTACAATGAGCAGTTCTTC. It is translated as CATSDLLPGSSYNEQFF.

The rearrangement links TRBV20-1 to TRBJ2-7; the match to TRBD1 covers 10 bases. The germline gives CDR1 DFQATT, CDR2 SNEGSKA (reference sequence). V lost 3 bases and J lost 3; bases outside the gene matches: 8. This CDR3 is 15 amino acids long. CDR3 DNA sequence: TGCAGTGCTAGTCGACCGGGACAGGGGAACTACGAGCAGTACTTC. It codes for CSASRPGQGNYEQYF.

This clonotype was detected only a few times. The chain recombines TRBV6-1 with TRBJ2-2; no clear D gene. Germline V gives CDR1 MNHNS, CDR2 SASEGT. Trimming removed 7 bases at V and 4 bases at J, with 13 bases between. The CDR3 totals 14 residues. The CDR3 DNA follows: TGTGCCAGCACCCAGGTCGGTCCCACCGGGGAGCTGTTTTTT. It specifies CASTQVGPTGELFF.

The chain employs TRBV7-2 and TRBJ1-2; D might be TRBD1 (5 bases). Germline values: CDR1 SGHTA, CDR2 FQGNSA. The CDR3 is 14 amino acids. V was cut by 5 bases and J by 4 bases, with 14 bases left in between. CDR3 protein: CASSLNDSPYGYTF. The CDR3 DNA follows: TGTGCCAGCAGCCTCAATGACAGTCCCTATGGCTACACCTTC. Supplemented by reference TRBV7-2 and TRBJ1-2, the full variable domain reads GAGVSQSPSNKVTEKGKDVELRCDPISGHTALYWYRQSLGQGLEFLIYFQGNSAPDKSGLPSDRFSAERTGGSVSTLTIQRTQQEDSAVYLCASSLNDSPYGYTFGSGTRLTVV.

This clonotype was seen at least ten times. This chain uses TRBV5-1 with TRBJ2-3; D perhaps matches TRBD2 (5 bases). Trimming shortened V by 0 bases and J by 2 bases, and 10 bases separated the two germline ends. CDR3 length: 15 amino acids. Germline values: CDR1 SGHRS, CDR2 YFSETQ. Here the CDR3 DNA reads TGCGCCAGCAGCTTGGGTTACGGGGACACAGATACGCAGTATTTT. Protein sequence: CASSLGYGDTDTQYF.

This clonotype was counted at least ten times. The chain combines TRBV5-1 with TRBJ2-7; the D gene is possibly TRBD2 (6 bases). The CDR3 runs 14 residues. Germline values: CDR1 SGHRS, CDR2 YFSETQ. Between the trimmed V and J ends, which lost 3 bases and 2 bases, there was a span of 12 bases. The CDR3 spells CASSSYSGTYEQYF. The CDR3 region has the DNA TGCGCCAGCAGCTCCTATAGCGGTACCTACGAGCAGTACTTC.

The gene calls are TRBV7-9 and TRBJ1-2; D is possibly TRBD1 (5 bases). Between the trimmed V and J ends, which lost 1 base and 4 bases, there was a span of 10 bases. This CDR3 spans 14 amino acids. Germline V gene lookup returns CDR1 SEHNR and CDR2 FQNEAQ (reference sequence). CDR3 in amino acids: CASSLGGLGYGYTF. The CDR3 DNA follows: TGTGCCAGCAGCTTAGGGGGACTAGGCTATGGCTACACCTTC. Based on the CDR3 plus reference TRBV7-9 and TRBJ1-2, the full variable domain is DTGVSQNPRHKITKRGQNVTFRCDPISEHNRLYWYRQTLGQGPEFLTYFQNEAQLEKSRLLSDRFSAERPKGSFSTLEIQRTEQGDSAMYLCASSLGGLGYGYTFGSGTRLTVV.

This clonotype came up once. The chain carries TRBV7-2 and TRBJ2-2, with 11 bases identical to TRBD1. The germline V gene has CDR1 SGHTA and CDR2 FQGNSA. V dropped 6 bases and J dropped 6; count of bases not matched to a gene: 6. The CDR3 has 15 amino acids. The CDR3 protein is CASRIPGQGAGELFF. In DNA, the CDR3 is TGTGCCAGCAGGATCCCGGGACAGGGGGCCGGGGAGCTGTTTTTT.

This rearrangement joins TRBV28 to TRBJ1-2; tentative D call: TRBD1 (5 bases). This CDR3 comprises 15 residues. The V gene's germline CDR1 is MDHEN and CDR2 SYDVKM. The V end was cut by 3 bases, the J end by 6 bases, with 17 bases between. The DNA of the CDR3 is TGTGCCAGCAGTTTGAATCTTGCAGGGCGAGATGGCTACACCTTC. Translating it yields CASSLNLAGRDGYTF.

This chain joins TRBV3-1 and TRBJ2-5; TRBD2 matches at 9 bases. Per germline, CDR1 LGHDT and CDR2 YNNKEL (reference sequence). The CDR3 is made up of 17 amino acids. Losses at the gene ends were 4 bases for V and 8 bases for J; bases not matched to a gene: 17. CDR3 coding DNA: TGTGCCAGCAGCCCAACGAGGGCTAGCGGGACCTCCCAAACCCAGTACTTC. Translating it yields CASSPTRASGTSQTQYF.